The 21 T cell receptor beta chains reported below all come from one sample, sequenced in a study of graft-versus-host responses after intestinal transplantation. Clones were read by immunoSEQ multiplex PCR, and TCRdb kept only the in-frame ones, dropping some. Of over 90,000 clones listed, over 85% are singletons. Antigens of these TCRs are unknown. Source: unstimulated CD8+ T cells sorted from spleen or lymph node cells, taken before intestinal transplant. These receptors were taken from a human donor who received an intestinal transplant.

V is TRBV7-9 and J is TRBJ1-6; 10 nucleotides line up with TRBD1. Per germline, CDR1 SEHNR and CDR2 FQNEAQ (reference sequence). This CDR3 has 16 amino acids. V shed 2 bases, J shed 10 bases, and the junction held 8 bases outside the gene matches. The CDR3 loop is CASSLPTWTGGSPLHF. The CDR3, as DNA: TGTGCCAGCAGCTTACCCACATGGACAGGGGGATCACCCCTCCACTTT.

The chain joins TRBV2 to TRBJ2-2; no definite D call. Germline V gene data show CDR1 as SNHLY and CDR2 as FYNNEI. CDR3 length: 13 amino acids. The V and J ends lost 0 bases and 13 bases respectively, with 12 bases between them. The CDR3 spells CASSEALDEALFF. The CDR3 coding sequence is TGTGCCAGCAGTGAAGCGCTGGACGAAGCGCTGTTTTTT. The full variable domain, with the rest looked up from reference TRBV2 and TRBJ2-2, is EPEVTQTPSHQVTQMGQEVILRCVPISNHLYFYWYRQILGQKVEFLVSFYNNEISEKSEIFDDQFSVERPDGSNFTLKIRSTKLEDSAMYFCASSEALDEALFFGEGSRLTVL.

The chain is built from TRBV7-8 and TRBJ2-7, with 8 nucleotides matching TRBD2. Germline assignment: CDR1 SGHVS and CDR2 FQNEAQ. The CDR3 has 16 residues. The J segment lost 2 bases and the V segment lost 5 bases, leaving 11 bases of the junction unmatched. CDR3 in DNA: TGTGCCAGCAGCATGACAAGCGGGGGCTACACCTACGAGCAGTACTTC. The encoded protein is CASSMTSGGYTYEQYF.

The chain carries TRBV19 and TRBJ1-2, with D possibly matching TRBD1 (6 bases). With 5 bases removed from V and 0 bases from J, the gap between germline ends came to 10 bases. This CDR3 has 14 residues. Germline V CDR1 and CDR2: LNHDA, SQIVND (reference sequence). In DNA form, the CDR3 reads TGTGCCAGTAGTCCAGGACAGTCTAACTATGGCTACACCTTC. Translating it yields CASSPGQSNYGYTF.

The chain links TRBV7-9 to TRBJ1-4; D remains unclear. CDR3 length: 13 residues. V dropped 5 bases and J dropped 8 bases, with 12 bases sitting between them. Germline CDR1 SEHNR, CDR2 FQNEAQ (reference sequence). The chain's CDR3 is CASSRPWVEKLFF. CDR3 bases: TGTGCCAGCAGCCGCCCCTGGGTGGAAAAACTGTTTTTT.

The chain uses TRBV5-4 and TRBJ2-3, with D perhaps matching TRBD1 (6 bases). Germline CDR1 is SGHNT and CDR2 is YYREEE (reference sequence). Between the trimmed V and J ends, which lost 4 bases and 6 bases, there was a span of 18 bases. CDR3 length: 15 amino acids. The CDR3 here is CASSIPPDRGDTQYF. Here the CDR3 DNA reads TGTGCCAGCAGCATACCACCGGACAGAGGGGATACGCAGTATTTT.

This clone has just one count. The CDR3, as DNA: TGTGCCAGTAGTATTTCTGGATCCAATCAGCCCCAGCATTTT. It yields the protein CASSISGSNQPQHF. The J gene is TRBJ1-5, the V gene TRBV19; D uncertain. The CDR3 has 14 residues. Germline assignment: CDR1 LNHDA and CDR2 SQIVND (reference sequence). V was shortened by 3 bases and J by 3 bases, with 9 bases between the two germline ends. Based on the CDR3 plus reference TRBV19 and TRBJ1-5, the full variable domain is DGGITQSPKYLFRKEGQNVTLSCEQNLNHDAMYWYRQDPGQGLRLIYYSQIVNDFQKGDIAEGYSVSREKKESFPLTVTSAQKNPTAFYLCASSISGSNQPQHFGDGTRLSIL.

This clone was observed once. This chain uses TRBV5-6 with TRBJ2-2; maybe TRBD1 (5 bases). CDR3 length: 16 residues. Germline-derived CDR1 and CDR2 are SGHDT and YYEEEE. V lost 1 base and J 2 bases, leaving 12 bases between the germline ends. Here the CDR3 reads CASSLQTAPNTGELFF. In nucleotides, the CDR3 is TGTGCCAGCAGCTTGCAGACAGCTCCCAACACCGGGGAGCTGTTTTTT.

This rearrangement joins TRBV4-1 to TRBJ2-1, with D maybe TRBD1 (6 bases). There are 13 residues in the CDR3. V dropped 3 bases and J dropped 7 bases, with 10 bases sitting between them. Germline CDR1 MGHRA, CDR2 YSYEKL. As DNA, the CDR3 is TGCGCCAGCAGCCATACAGGGAAGAATGAGCAGTTCTTC. It encodes CASSHTGKNEQFF.

This sequence joins TRBV18 and TRBJ2-7, with a weak D call TRBD1 (6 bases). This CDR3 is built from 15 residues. Germline loops: CDR1 KGHSH, CDR2 LQKENI. V lost 6 bases and J 2 bases, leaving 17 bases between the germline ends. CDR3 sequence reads: CASSPTGYLTYEQYF. The CDR3 DNA follows: TGTGCCAGCTCCCCGACAGGTTACCTAACCTACGAGCAGTACTTC.

The V gene is TRBV7-2, the J gene TRBJ1-1; D is unclear. V dropped 1 base and J dropped 0 bases, with 12 bases sitting between them. Per germline, CDR1 SGHTA and CDR2 FQGNSA. The CDR3 consists of 16 residues. The CDR3 sequence: CASSLVALVMNTEAFF. The CDR3 DNA reads TGTGCCAGCAGCTTAGTAGCACTGGTGATGAACACTGAAGCTTTCTTT.

The chain combines TRBV9 with TRBJ1-1; a weak D match, TRBD1 (5 bases). The V gene's germline CDR1 is SGDLS and CDR2 YYNGEE. Trimming cost V 3 bases and J 0 bases, with 12 bases left between them. The length of the CDR3 is 15 residues. The CDR3 loop is CASSDPGTVNTEAFF. Written as DNA, the CDR3 is TGTGCCAGCAGCGACCCTGGGACCGTGAACACTGAAGCTTTCTTT.

This chain links TRBV19 with TRBJ1-6, with TRBD1 matching 9 bases. Trimming cost V 6 bases and J 5 bases; bases outside gene matches: 8. Germline CDR1 is LNHDA and CDR2 is SQIVND (reference sequence). CDR3 length: 16 amino acids. The CDR3 region has the DNA TGTGCCAGTAGCCCTTTCCGGGACAGGGATAATTCACCCCTCCACTTT. The encoded protein is CASSPFRDRDNSPLHF.

The chain recombines TRBV7-9 with TRBJ1-1; no firm D call. Germline assignment: CDR1 SEHNR and CDR2 FQNEAQ (reference sequence). V lost 1 base, J lost 2 bases, and 11 bases lay in between. The CDR3 is 15 residues long. The DNA for the CDR3 is TGTGCCAGCAGCTTAGAGGTAGAGGTAAACACTGAAGCTTTCTTT. This sequence encodes CASSLEVEVNTEAFF.

The chain has TRBV5-1 and TRBJ2-7; a possible D gene is TRBD1 (6 bases). This CDR3 is built from 15 residues. Germline loops: CDR1 SGHRS, CDR2 YFSETQ. Trimming pared 1 base from V and 6 bases from J, leaving 17 bases between. The CDR3 loop is CASSLNQGPSVEQYF. CDR3 coding DNA: TGCGCCAGCAGCTTGAATCAGGGGCCCTCGGTCGAGCAGTACTTC.

The rearrangement uses TRBV4-1 and TRBJ1-6, with 7 bases fitting TRBD1. CDR1 is MGHRA and CDR2 is YSYEKL in the germline V gene. The CDR3 loop spans 20 amino acids. J gave up 4 bases and V 2 bases, and 17 bases lay outside the gene matches. Here the CDR3 DNA reads TGCGCCAGCAGCCAACCAGACAGGGCATCCTTCGTCTCTTATAATTCACCCCTCCACTTT. As protein: CASSQPDRASFVSYNSPLHF.

The rearrangement uses TRBV30 and TRBJ2-7; a weak D match, TRBD1 (8 bases). CDR1 and CDR2 (germline): GTSNPN, SVGIG (reference sequence). The CDR3 length is 14 residues. V lost 5 bases and J lost 2, with 16 bases in between. DNA of the CDR3: TGTGCCTGGGGGGAGGGGACAGGAACCTACGAGCAGTACTTC. Translated, it gives CAWGEGTGTYEQYF.

The chain carries TRBV2 and TRBJ2-7; 8 bases map to TRBD1. V gave up 6 bases and J gave up 2 bases; unmatched junction bases: 0. CDR1 and CDR2 from the germline V gene are SNHLY and FYNNEI. This CDR3 spans 12 amino acids. The CDR3 sequence: CASRDRAYEQYF. For the CDR3, the DNA is TGTGCCAGCAGGGACAGGGCCTACGAGCAGTACTTC.

This chain links TRBV5-5 with TRBJ2-7; no firm D call. The CDR3 totals 13 residues. Germline-derived CDR1 and CDR2 are SGHKS and YYEKEE (reference sequence). V lost 1 base and J 2 bases, leaving 7 bases between the germline ends. CDR3 in amino acids: CASSLYLTYEQYF. The CDR3 coding sequence is TGTGCCAGCAGCTTGTACTTAACCTACGAGCAGTACTTC.

The chain links TRBV10-2 to TRBJ1-1; TRBD1 matches 7 bases. The germline V gene has CDR1 WSHSY and CDR2 SAAADI. CDR3 length: 13 residues. With 7 bases clipped from V and 4 bases from J, the junction kept 6 bases outside the gene matches. Here the CDR3 reads CASKEWDSTEAFF. DNA of the CDR3: TGCGCCAGCAAAGAGTGGGACAGCACTGAAGCTTTCTTT.

To note about this clone: Compared with germline, one end of the junction differs, possibly owing to a read error. V is TRBV15 and J is TRBJ1-3, with D unresolved. Germline CDR1 and CDR2: LNHNV and YYDKDF (reference sequence). This CDR3 has 16 residues. The CDR3: CASSRDRGGSGNTIYF. DNA of the CDR3: TGTGCCAGCAGCAGAGATCGGGGAGGCTCTGGAAACACCATATATTTT.